The T cell receptor (beta chain) under discussion was sequenced for a study of T-cell memory formation after mild COVID-19. Details on this clonotype: As yet, its antigen is unknown.

Study-level results: Contracting CD8+ clones were enriched in EMRA, CD4+ mainly in CM and EM.

TCRdb called the 5' RACE reads again in MiXCR, with one record for every CDR3 protein. The sample lists around 410,000 distinct CDR3 sequences; 23% were seen once. The CDR3 length is 13 residues. Germline values: CDR1 SGHRS, CDR2 YFSETQ. V was shortened by 6 bases and J by 1 base, with 7 bases between the two germline ends. This TCR was sampled from an adult woman who had mild COVID-19 (a few samples of this study predate the infection). Cell type and time point are not known. The chain employs TRBV5-1 and TRBJ2-2; D gene unclear. Material for sequencing was PBMCs or a T cell subset sorted from them (not recorded which). This chain's CDR3 is CASNWGNTGELFF. The CDR3 DNA is TGCGCCAGCAACTGGGGGAACACCGGGGAGCTGTTTTTT.